These 13 T cell receptor beta chains were all obtained from the same sample, sequenced in a study of blood T cells in healthy people across ages. Primers used in a second PCR of roughly 6 to 11 cycles were a sample-barcoded 5' primer and a J-beta primer mix. Via MiXCR, TCRdb re-called the 5' RACE reads, giving one row per CDR3 protein. The sample includes 750,000 to 1,000,000 distinct CDR3 sequences, just under 30% of them seen just once. These data also featured in a second study, about T cells of mothers and their children.

Sequencing was carried out using blood. The receptors derive from a woman aged 40 to 50 in good health.

DNA for the CDR3: TGTGCCAGCAGCCAAGGGCAGGGAGTAGTTAGTGGCTACACCTTC. Protein: CASSQGQGVVSGYTF. The chain has TRBV3-1 and TRBJ1-2, with D possibly matching TRBD1 (5 bases). Germline-derived CDR1 and CDR2 are LGHDT and YNNKEL (reference sequence). This CDR3 is 15 amino acids long. V lost 1 base to trimming and J lost 7 bases, with 16 bases between them.

This clonotype was picked up many times. The chain is built from TRBV9 and TRBJ2-7, with TRBD2 matching over 10 bases. Germline V gives CDR1 SGDLS, CDR2 YYNGEE. The CDR3 totals 15 residues. V shed 0 bases and J 5 bases; nucleotides not matched to a gene: 5. The DNA of the CDR3 is TGTGCCAGCAGCGTAGGAGGGCTAGCGGGGGACGAGCAGTACTTC. It yields the protein CASSVGGLAGDEQYF.

This CDR3 is CAIKAGSNQPQHF. The CDR3 nucleotides are TGTGCCATCAAGGCAGGAAGCAATCAGCCCCAGCATTTT. The V call is TRBV10-3, the J call TRBJ1-5; D not resolved. The CDR3 is 13 residues long. Germline CDR1 reads ENHRY; CDR2 reads SYGVKD. V lost 7 bases to trimming and J lost 1 base, with 8 bases between them.

The chain carries TRBV4-1 and TRBJ1-4, with D perhaps TRBD1 (5 bases). V was pared by 1 base and J by 6 bases, with 9 bases between. Per germline, CDR1 MGHRA and CDR2 YSYEKL. The CDR3 extends over 14 amino acids. The CDR3 loop is CASSQGAGDEKLFF. The DNA for the CDR3 is TGCGCCAGCAGCCAAGGTGCGGGGGATGAAAAACTGTTTTTT.

The sample holds one count of this clonotype. The CDR3, as DNA: TGTGCCAGCAGTTTTGACAGGGGGACTGGGGGGTCCGGGGAGCTGTTTTTT. Protein sequence: CASSFDRGTGGSGELFF. V usage is TRBV27 and J usage is TRBJ2-2; 9 nucleotides align to TRBD1. In germline, CDR1 is MNHEY, CDR2 SMNVEV (reference sequence). The CDR3 is 17 residues long. The ends lost 3 bases at V and 6 bases at J; junction bases unmatched: 11.

This clonotype was seen repeatedly, ten times or more. The chain employs TRBV5-4 and TRBJ2-1; perhaps TRBD1 as D (5 bases). CDR1 is SGHNT and CDR2 is YYREEE in the germline V gene (reference sequence). V was shortened by 0 bases and J by 4 bases, with 11 bases between the two germline ends. The length of the CDR3 is 15 residues. The DNA for the CDR3 is TGTGCCAGCAGCTTGGTGGGGCTGGGGTACAATGAGCAGTTCTTC. Translated, it gives CASSLVGLGYNEQFF.

The genes are TRBV6-5 and TRBJ2-6, with D unresolved. V shed 0 bases and J shed 1 base, with 7 bases lying between them. The CDR3 is 16 residues long. Germline loops: CDR1 MNHEY, CDR2 SVGAGI. Written as DNA, the CDR3 is TGTGCCAGCAGTTACTCTAGCACTTCTGGGGCCAACGTCCTGACTTTC. This codes for CASSYSSTSGANVLTF.

A word on this clonotype: A clone one base away is much larger, so this may be a read error. The chain joins TRBV9 to TRBJ1-5, with no clear D. Germline V gene data show CDR1 as SGDLS and CDR2 as YYNGEE. The CDR3 spans 15 residues. Between the trimmed V and J ends, which lost 2 bases and 7 bases, there was a span of 16 bases. Here the CDR3 reads CASSVSWEAEQPQHF. In DNA form, the CDR3 reads TGTGCCAGCAGCGTTAGCTGGGAGGCAGAACAGCCCCAGCATTTT.

As DNA, the CDR3 is TGCAGCGTACTGGCCGGGACAGGGGGCGAGTCTAACTATGGCTACACCTTC. Translating gives CSVLAGTGGESNYGYTF. The V and J genes are TRBV29-1 and TRBJ1-2, with 12 bases matching TRBD1. Germline V gives CDR1 SQVTM, CDR2 ANQGSEA. The length of the CDR3 is 17 residues. J was trimmed by 0 bases and V by 6 bases; bases with no gene match: 11. Drawing the rest from reference TRBV29-1 and TRBJ1-2, the complete variable domain is SAVISQKPSRDICQRGTSLTIQCQVDSQVTMMFWYRQQPGQSLTLIATANQGSEATYESGFVIDKFPISRPNLTFSTLTVSNMSPEDSSIYLCSVLAGTGGESNYGYTFGSGTRLTVV.

The chain links TRBV3-1 to TRBJ1-1; possible D gene TRBD1, 5 bases. There are 17 residues in the CDR3. Trimming removed 1 base at V and 4 bases at J, with 19 bases between. Germline loops: CDR1 LGHDT, CDR2 YNNKEL (reference sequence). CDR3 sequence: CASSQGGWGRVSTEAFF. In nucleotides, the CDR3 is TGTGCCAGCAGCCAAGGTGGATGGGGGAGGGTAAGCACTGAAGCTTTCTTT.

V is TRBV9 and J is TRBJ2-2, with unresolved D. The CDR3 spans 14 residues. Looked up from germline, CDR1 is SGDLS and CDR2 is YYNGEE. V was clipped by 0 bases and J by 6 bases, with 9 bases between them. The CDR3 DNA reads as TGTGCCAGCAGCGTAGGAATAGCCGCCGGGGAGCTGTTTTTT. Amino acids: CASSVGIAAGELFF.

This clonotype was detected many times. CDR3 bases: TGCAGCGTCCAAACAGGGAGTAATGGCTACACCTTC. It yields the protein CSVQTGSNGYTF. V usage is TRBV29-1 and J usage is TRBJ1-2; possibly TRBD1 for D (6 bases). V was clipped by 6 bases and J by 6 bases, with 14 bases between them. From germline, CDR1 is SQVTM and CDR2 ANQGSEA. The CDR3 contains 12 residues.

This clonotype was recorded a few times. One end of the junction fails to match germline, which may point to a read error. This chain uses TRBV15 with TRBJ1-2; tentative D call: TRBD1 (5 bases). The CDR3 is made up of 17 amino acids. Germline V gene lookup returns CDR1 LNHNV and CDR2 YYDKDF (reference sequence). Written as DNA, the CDR3 is TGTGTCACCAGCAGAGACCCCGGGACCGCGAATGTCTATGGCTACACCTTC. It translates to CVTSRDPGTANVYGYTF.